These 22 T cell receptor beta chains came from one sample sequenced in a study of beta chain features in type 1 diabetes. Since all of the isolated RNA was reverse transcribed, expressed TCRB transcripts were what got sequenced. The repertoire was sequenced with immunoSEQ multiplex PCR; TCRdb's copy has only in-frame clones and lacks some. The sample holds about 360,000 clones, roughly 12% seen once. Sequenced: naive CD4+ T cells from blood. The receptors here all came from a man between 18 and 29 years old in good health.

This clone has only a few counts. CDR3 sequence (DNA): TGTGCCACCAGCAGTTCCTTTTGGGGGGGCACAGATACGCAGTATTTT. It codes for CATSSSFWGGTDTQYF. The gene calls are TRBV15 and TRBJ2-3; weak D call: TRBD2 (6 bases). There are 16 residues in the CDR3. Trimming took 3 bases from V and 1 from J, leaving 14 bases between them. The V gene's germline CDR1 is LNHNV and CDR2 YYDKDF (reference sequence).

The chain uses TRBV7-9 and TRBJ2-7; 8 bases map to TRBD1. V lost 5 bases, J lost 5 bases, and 8 bases stayed unmatched. Germline assignment: CDR1 SEHNR and CDR2 FQNEAQ (reference sequence). The length of the CDR3 is 14 residues. DNA for the CDR3: TGTGCCAGCAGCCGAGGACAGGGACTTCACGAGCAGTACTTC. This gives the protein CASSRGQGLHEQYF.

The rearrangement links TRBV5-6 to TRBJ1-1; 9 bases fit TRBD1. The V and J ends lost 8 bases and 6 bases, in that order; junction bases with no gene match: 11. The germline V gene has CDR1 SGHDT and CDR2 YYEEEE. The CDR3 spans 14 residues. Written as DNA, the CDR3 is TGTGCCAGTACCTCACAGGGGGCGACGGCTGAAGCTTTCTTT. Protein: CASTSQGATAEAFF.

This clone was seen only a few times. The CDR3 sequence: CASSSGQGAHEQYF. In DNA, the CDR3 is TGTGCCAGCAGCTCGGGACAGGGGGCCCACGAGCAGTACTTC. The chain joins TRBV7-2 to TRBJ2-7; 12 positions agree with TRBD1. Germline V lookup: CDR1 SGHTA, CDR2 FQGNSA. The V gene end was trimmed by 4 bases and the J gene end by 5 bases; junction bases not matched to a gene: 3. The CDR3 length is 14 residues.

This clone has just a few counts. The chain employs TRBV7-3 and TRBJ1-6; weak D call: TRBD1 (5 bases). Looked up from germline, CDR1 is SGHTA and CDR2 is FQGTGA. V lost 2 bases to trimming and J lost 7 bases, with 15 bases between them. This CDR3 spans 16 amino acids. In DNA form, the CDR3 reads TGTGCCAGCAGCTTACAGGGAACCTCGCGGAATTCACCCCTCCACTTT. It yields the protein CASSLQGTSRNSPLHF.

This chain uses TRBV28 with TRBJ2-1; TRBD2 is a possible D gene (6 bases). The CDR3 is 14 amino acids. Looked up from germline, CDR1 is MDHEN and CDR2 is SYDVKM. The V and J ends lost 2 bases and 9 bases respectively, with 14 bases between them. The CDR3 region has the DNA TGTGCCAGCAGTTTACCCGGTGGGAGGTCTGAGCAGTTCTTC. This sequence encodes CASSLPGGRSEQFF.

The sample holds a few counts of this clone. The chain is built from TRBV2 and TRBJ1-5; D possibly corresponds to TRBD1 (5 bases). There are 16 residues in the CDR3. CDR1 and CDR2 (germline): SNHLY, FYNNEI. Trimming pared 2 bases from V and 3 bases from J, leaving 14 bases between. The CDR3 DNA is TGTGCCAGCAGTGAAAGTAGTGGAGGGGACAATCAGCCCCAGCATTTT. Protein product: CASSESSGGDNQPQHF.

This clone was counted only a few times. This chain joins TRBV7-2 and TRBJ2-7, with a possible D match to TRBD2 (5 bases). V was trimmed by 3 bases and J by 0 bases, leaving 9 bases between them. CDR1 is SGHTA, CDR2 FQGNSA, per germline. The CDR3 sequence is 14 residues long. This CDR3 is CASSFGLHSYEQYF. The CDR3, as DNA: TGTGCCAGCAGCTTCGGACTGCACTCCTACGAGCAGTACTTC.

About this clone: The junction departs from the called germline gene at one end, perhaps through a read error. V is TRBV29-1 and J is TRBJ1-4; D unclear. Germline V lookup: CDR1 SQVTM, CDR2 ANQGSEA. The CDR3 contains 11 residues. The CDR3 loop reads CSVDTSEKLFF. The CDR3 DNA reads TGCAGCGTTGATACTAGTGAAAAACTGTTTTTT.

The chain is built from TRBV7-9 and TRBJ1-2, with D maybe TRBD1 (6 bases). The CDR3 is made up of 14 amino acids. Trimming pared 1 base from V and 5 bases from J, leaving 11 bases between. CDR1 and CDR2 from the germline V gene are SEHNR and FQNEAQ (reference sequence). CDR3 DNA: TGTGCCAGCAGCTTAGGGTCAGGGGAATATGGCTACACCTTC. Translation: CASSLGSGEYGYTF. The full variable domain, completed using reference TRBV7-9 and TRBJ1-2, is DTGVSQNPRHKITKRGQNVTFRCDPISEHNRLYWYRQTLGQGPEFLTYFQNEAQLEKSRLLSDRFSAERPKGSFSTLEIQRTEQGDSAMYLCASSLGSGEYGYTFGSGTRLTVV.

This clone has only a few counts. The chain employs TRBV14 and TRBJ2-3; tentatively, D is TRBD2 (6 bases). CDR1 is SGHDN and CDR2 is FVKESK in the germline V gene. This CDR3 region has 16 residues. Trimming left V 0 bases short and J 1 base short, with 11 bases between. DNA for the CDR3: TGTGCCAGCAGCCAAGAAACGGCGGGGCGCACAGATACGCAGTATTTT. This translates into CASSQETAGRTDTQYF.

This clone was seen a few times. This CDR3 is CAWKRTGGNQPQHF. The CDR3 nucleotides are TGTGCCTGGAAAAGGACAGGGGGCAATCAGCCCCAGCATTTT. The chain recombines TRBV30 with TRBJ1-5, with 9 bases that match TRBD1. V dropped 4 bases and J dropped 2; count of bases not matched to a gene: 3. There are 14 residues in the CDR3. Germline loops: CDR1 GTSNPN, CDR2 SVGIG (reference sequence).

The CDR3 DNA reads TGTGCCAGCAGCCCGTCCCGTTCCAGCGAGGCTTTCTTT. Its protein is CASSPSRSSEAFF. This chain joins TRBV7-3 and TRBJ1-1; no firm D call. CDR1 SGHTA and CDR2 FQGTGA come from the germline V gene. V lost 5 bases to trimming and J lost 11 bases, with 18 bases between them. The CDR3 is 13 amino acids.

This clone was seen a handful of times. The chain couples TRBV2 to TRBJ2-7, with D possibly TRBD1 on 6 matching bases. The CDR3 has 15 amino acids. The germline gives CDR1 SNHLY, CDR2 FYNNEI. V was shortened by 6 bases and J by 1 base, with 16 bases between the two germline ends. The CDR3 loop is CASSPRQANSYEQYF. As DNA, the CDR3 is TGTGCCAGCAGCCCAAGACAGGCCAATTCCTACGAGCAGTACTTC.

The chain uses TRBV5-5 and TRBJ2-3, with D unresolved. Trimming took 4 bases from V and 4 from J, leaving 13 bases between them. There are 14 residues in the CDR3. Germline V lookup: CDR1 SGHKS, CDR2 YYEKEE (reference sequence). CDR3 bases: TGTGCCAGCAGCCCGCGTACAGCTCCAGATACGCAGTATTTT. Translated, it gives CASSPRTAPDTQYF.

This chain links TRBV7-2 with TRBJ1-2; a weak D match, TRBD1 (5 bases). Germline CDR1 reads SGHTA; CDR2 reads FQGNSA. This CDR3 is built from 14 residues. Between the trimmed V and J ends, which lost 0 bases and 4 bases, there was a span of 9 bases. This chain's CDR3 is CASSLAQGLYGYTF. The CDR3, as DNA: TGTGCCAGCAGCTTAGCCCAGGGACTCTATGGCTACACCTTC.

The J gene is TRBJ2-1, the V gene TRBV5-1, with 8 bases that match TRBD1. The CDR3 contains 15 residues. CDR1 and CDR2 (germline): SGHRS, YFSETQ. With V trimmed by 6 bases and J by 4 bases, 9 bases remained unmatched. The CDR3 DNA follows: TGCGCCAGCACCCTACGGGACAGGATATACAATGAGCAGTTCTTC. Its translation: CASTLRDRIYNEQFF.

This clone occurred a few times. The rearrangement links TRBV4-3 to TRBJ1-4, with TRBD1 matching 7 bases. Germline trimming cut 0 bases from V and 5 bases from J; bases unmatched to any gene: 6. Germline loops: CDR1 LGHNA, CDR2 YSLEER. The CDR3 loop spans 16 amino acids. The CDR3 loop reads CASSQELTGRNEKLFF. CDR3 sequence (DNA): TGCGCCAGCAGCCAAGAGTTGACAGGGAGGAATGAAAAACTGTTTTTT.

The V gene is TRBV7-9, the J gene TRBJ2-7; D is perhaps TRBD2 (6 bases). Trimming stripped 0 bases from V and 5 bases from J, with 14 bases between. This CDR3 region has 15 residues. Germline V gene data show CDR1 as SEHNR and CDR2 as FQNEAQ (reference sequence). CDR3 residues: CASSLAEGGVDEQYF. The CDR3 DNA sequence: TGTGCCAGCAGCTTAGCCGAGGGAGGTGTGGACGAGCAGTACTTC.

V gene TRBV25-1 combines with J gene TRBJ1-4; D may be TRBD1 (5 bases). CDR1 MGHDK and CDR2 SYGVNS come from the germline V gene. V was trimmed by 5 bases and J by 7 bases, leaving 17 bases between them. The CDR3 extends over 15 amino acids. CDR3 nucleotides: TGTGCCAGCAGTCAGCCGGGACTCGCGGGTGAAAAACTGTTTTTT. Translation: CASSQPGLAGEKLFF.

The gene calls are TRBV5-1 and TRBJ2-7, with a weak D call TRBD1 (6 bases). The CDR3 has 16 residues. The germline CDR1 and CDR2 sequences are SGHRS and YFSETQ. Deletions cut 1 base from V and 0 bases from J, with 14 bases between. The DNA of the CDR3 is TGCGCCAGCAGCTTGTCGGGGACAAAAAGCTCCTACGAGCAGTACTTC. Translation: CASSLSGTKSSYEQYF. The variable domain in full, with the rest retrieved from reference TRBV5-1 and TRBJ2-7, is KAGVTQTPRYLIKTRGQQVTLSCSPISGHRSVSWYQQTPGQGLQFLFEYFSETQRNKGNFPGRFSGRQFSNSRSEMNVSTLELGDSALYLCASSLSGTKSSYEQYFGPGTRLTVT.

The chain recombines TRBV7-2 with TRBJ2-3; D unclear. V was trimmed by 5 bases and J by 2 bases, leaving 5 bases between them. CDR1 is SGHTA and CDR2 is FQGNSA in the germline V gene. This CDR3 is 12 amino acids long. CDR3 DNA sequence: TGTGCCAGCAGCCCCTTCACAGATACGCAGTATTTT. Its protein is CASSPFTDTQYF.